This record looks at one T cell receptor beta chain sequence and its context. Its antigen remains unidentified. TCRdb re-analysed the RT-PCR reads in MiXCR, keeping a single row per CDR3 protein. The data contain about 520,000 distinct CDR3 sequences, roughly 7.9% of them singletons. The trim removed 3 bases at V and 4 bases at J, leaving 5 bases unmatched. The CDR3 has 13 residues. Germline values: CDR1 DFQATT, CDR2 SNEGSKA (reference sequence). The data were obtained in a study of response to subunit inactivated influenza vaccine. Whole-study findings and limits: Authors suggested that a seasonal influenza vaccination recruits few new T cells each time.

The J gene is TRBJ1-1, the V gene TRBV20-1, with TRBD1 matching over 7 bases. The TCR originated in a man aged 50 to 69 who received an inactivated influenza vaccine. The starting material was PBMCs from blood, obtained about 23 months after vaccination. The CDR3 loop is CSARGAGGTEAFF. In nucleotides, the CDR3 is TGCAGTGCTAGGGGGGCAGGGGGCACTGAAGCTTTCTTT.